A single sample gave rise to the 19 T cell receptor beta chains below, sequenced in a study of T cell repertoires in cytomegalovirus infection. Their cognate antigens are unknown. Via MiXCR, TCRdb re-called the reads, giving one row per CDR3 protein. The sample consists of about 920,000 distinct CDR3 sequences, 31% of them appearing once. The sequencing here drew on cultured CD8+ T cells from PBMCs, taken from culture after CMV antigen stimulation. Receptors originate from a human donor in good health (CMV status not recorded). Some clones in this sample may be carry-over from other donors' samples.

V is TRBV6-5 and J is TRBJ2-1, with D perhaps TRBD2 (6 bases). This CDR3 is built from 14 residues. Between the trimmed V and J ends, which lost 6 bases and 7 bases, there was a span of 16 bases. The germline gives CDR1 MNHEY, CDR2 SVGAGI. The CDR3 loop reads CASRDVWGENEQFF. CDR3 nucleotides: TGTGCCAGCAGGGACGTATGGGGGGAAAATGAGCAGTTCTTC.

J is TRBJ2-7 and V is TRBV19, with 7 bases matching TRBD1. This CDR3 spans 15 amino acids. Looked up from germline, CDR1 is LNHDA and CDR2 is SQIVND (reference sequence). Losses at the gene ends were 5 bases for V and 3 bases for J; bases not matched to a gene: 10. CDR3 nucleotide sequence: TGTGCCAGTAGTGCCCAACGGGACAGTGTCTACGAGCAGTACTTC. Amino acid sequence: CASSAQRDSVYEQYF. Full variable domain (missing parts from reference TRBV19 and TRBJ2-7): DGGITQSPKYLFRKEGQNVTLSCEQNLNHDAMYWYRQDPGQGLRLIYYSQIVNDFQKGDIAEGYSVSREKKESFPLTVTSAQKNPTAFYLCASSAQRDSVYEQYFGPGTRLTVT.

Remarks on this clonotype: A read error may account for a junction end that differs from germline. This chain links TRBV4-1 with TRBJ1-4, with unresolved D. CDR3 length: 15 residues. Germline loops: CDR1 MGHRA, CDR2 YSYEKL. The CDR3 here is CASTQAVMAGEKLFF. CDR3 bases: TGCGCCAGCACCCAAGCTGTAATGGCCGGTGAAAAACTGTTTTTT.

This clonotype was observed a few times. The chain recombines TRBV4-1 with TRBJ1-5; D is unclear. The CDR3 is 13 residues long. With 3 bases removed from V and 4 bases from J, the gap between germline ends came to 7 bases. Germline V CDR1 and CDR2: MGHRA, YSYEKL. The CDR3 spells CASSHALNQPQHF. CDR3 bases: TGCGCCAGCAGCCATGCGCTTAATCAGCCCCAGCATTTT.

Only a few counts were recorded for this clonotype. The V and J genes are TRBV7-9 and TRBJ1-4, with 10 bases lining up with TRBD1. Germline V gene sequence: CDR1 SEHNR, CDR2 FQNEAQ (reference sequence). The CDR3 covers 15 residues. The trim removed 5 bases at V and 8 bases at J, leaving 8 bases unmatched. CDR3 sequence (DNA): TGTGCCAGCAGCCCTGGGACAGGGGCGGAGGAAAAACTGTTTTTT. Translated, it gives CASSPGTGAEEKLFF.

This clonotype was observed a few times. The chain joins TRBV12-3 or TRBV12-4 to TRBJ2-1, with TRBD1 identical over 9 bases. V shed 6 bases, J shed 7 bases, and the junction held 16 bases outside the gene matches. The CDR3 is made up of 17 amino acids. The DNA for the CDR3 is TGTGCCAGCAGCCGAGTCCGGGACAGGGTACAACCTAATGAGCAGTTCTTC. This encodes CASSRVRDRVQPNEQFF.

J is TRBJ1-6 and V is TRBV19, with a possible D match to TRBD1 (5 bases). V was trimmed by 5 bases and J by 9 bases, leaving 17 bases between them. There are 15 residues in the CDR3. Looked up from germline, CDR1 is LNHDA and CDR2 is SQIVND (reference sequence). The CDR3 DNA reads as TGTGCCAGTAGTCTCCATGACAGCGAAGGTTCACCCCTCCACTTT. It translates to CASSLHDSEGSPLHF. Complete variable domain (other parts from reference TRBV19 and TRBJ1-6): DGGITQSPKYLFRKEGQNVTLSCEQNLNHDAMYWYRQDPGQGLRLIYYSQIVNDFQKGDIAEGYSVSREKKESFPLTVTSAQKNPTAFYLCASSLHDSEGSPLHFGNGTRLTVT.

This clonotype came up a few times. The V gene is TRBV7-6, the J gene TRBJ1-1; no clear D gene. Trimming shortened V by 0 bases and J by 6 bases, and 14 bases separated the two germline ends. The germline CDR1 and CDR2 sequences are SGHVS and FNYEAQ. The CDR3 length is 15 residues. CDR3 in DNA: TGTGCCAGCAGCTTAGCCCCCGATACCGGGCCTGAAGCTTTCTTT. This encodes CASSLAPDTGPEAFF.

This clonotype has only a few counts. CDR3 DNA sequence: TGTGCCAGCAGTCCAATAGCGGGGGGGGGTACAGATACGCAGTATTTT. Translated, it gives CASSPIAGGGTDTQYF. The chain combines TRBV12-3 or TRBV12-4 with TRBJ2-3; 11 bases agree with TRBD2. V dropped 5 bases and J dropped 3; count of bases not matched to a gene: 7. This CDR3 is built from 16 residues.

This clonotype was detected a few times. The genes are TRBV7-9 and TRBJ2-7; 7 bases fit TRBD1. Germline values: CDR1 SEHNR, CDR2 FQNEAQ (reference sequence). The CDR3 extends over 12 amino acids. With 5 bases clipped from V and 6 bases from J, the junction kept 4 bases outside the gene matches. The CDR3 DNA sequence: TGTGCCAGCAGCCCGGACAGGACCGAGCAGTACTTC. Its translation is CASSPDRTEQYF.

The table lists this clonotype with a few counts. This chain links TRBV6-1 with TRBJ2-7; D unclear. The germline V gene has CDR1 MNHNS and CDR2 SASEGT. The CDR3 totals 13 residues. The V gene lost 1 base and the J gene lost 4 bases, with 8 bases spanning the gap. The CDR3 spells CASSEGIVYEQYV. For the CDR3, the DNA is TGTGCCAGCAGTGAAGGGATAGTTTACGAGCAGTACGTC.

This clonotype was seen more than once but under ten times. The chain joins TRBV14 to TRBJ1-6; 8 nucleotides align to TRBD1. V dropped 4 bases and J dropped 9; count of bases not matched to a gene: 5. The germline V gene has CDR1 SGHDN and CDR2 FVKESK. The CDR3 has 14 residues. CDR3 amino acids: CASSLDRVVSPLHF. DNA of the CDR3: TGTGCCAGCAGCCTGGACAGGGTTGTTTCACCCCTCCACTTT. The variable domain in full, with the rest retrieved from reference TRBV14 and TRBJ1-6, is EAGVTQFPSHSVIEKGQTVTLRCDPISGHDNLYWYRRVMGKEIKFLLHFVKESKQDESGMPNNRFLAERTGGTYSTLKVQPAELEDSGVYFCASSLDRVVSPLHFGNGTRLTVT.

The chain couples TRBV6-5 to TRBJ1-6, with a possible D match to TRBD1 (6 bases). The CDR3 consists of 16 residues. CDR1 is MNHEY and CDR2 is SVGAGI in the germline V gene. Between the trimmed V and J ends, which lost 2 bases and 8 bases, there was a span of 16 bases. DNA for the CDR3: TGTGCCAGCAGTTACGCAACAGGGCCCTCGGATTCACCCCTCCACTTT. Residues: CASSYATGPSDSPLHF.

The sample holds a few counts of this clonotype. The chain has TRBV19 and TRBJ1-2, with D uncertain. The CDR3 is 14 amino acids. Germline V gene sequence: CDR1 LNHDA, CDR2 SQIVND (reference sequence). The V gene lost 10 bases and the J gene lost 0 bases, with 15 bases spanning the gap. The CDR3 protein is CATSAADSNYGYTF. The CDR3 DNA is TGTGCCACCTCGGCGGCAGATTCTAACTATGGCTACACCTTC.

This CDR3 is CASSQDWRTGKEETQYF. The CDR3 nucleotides are TGTGCCAGCAGCCAAGATTGGAGGACAGGGAAGGAGGAGACCCAGTACTTC. The rearrangement links TRBV14 to TRBJ2-5; TRBD1 agrees at 8 bases. Looked up from germline, CDR1 is SGHDN and CDR2 is FVKESK. After removal of 0 bases from V and 5 bases from J, the junction contained 11 bases not matched to a gene. CDR3 length equals 17 residues.

This clonotype was observed a handful of times. This chain connects TRBV5-6 to TRBJ2-3; D possibly corresponds to TRBD2 (7 bases). CDR1 is SGHDT and CDR2 is YYEEEE in the germline V gene. V gave up 3 bases and J gave up 5 bases, with 13 bases separating them. The CDR3 sequence is 14 residues long. DNA of the CDR3: TGTGCCAGCAGCTCGGGGGGCGGGGGAGATACGCAGTATTTT. Protein product: CASSSGGGGDTQYF.

The J gene is TRBJ2-7, the V gene TRBV20-1; the D is unclear. The germline gives CDR1 DFQATT, CDR2 SNEGSKA (reference sequence). The CDR3 is made up of 13 amino acids. V was pared by 3 bases and J by 5 bases, with 14 bases between. CDR3 loop: CSASRPRLDEQYV. CDR3 DNA: TGCAGTGCTAGTCGTCCACGTCTGGACGAGCAGTACGTC.

On this clonotype itself: The conserved phenylalanine or tryptophan is not found at the CDR3 terminus, so this likely reflects a read error. Because the CDR3's place on the DNA is in doubt, the DNA is left out and the CDR3 is given as listed by TCRdb. The J gene is TRBJ2-1, the V gene TRBV7-9; TRBD1 is the table's D call, not checked against the DNA. CDR1 SEHNR and CDR2 FQNEAQ come from the germline V gene (reference sequence). The CDR3 spans 12 amino acids, including both terminal residues. The CDR3 sequence: CASSFLVGGFMI.

This clonotype has ten or more counts. This sequence joins TRBV7-2 and TRBJ2-7; D may be TRBD1 (6 bases). Per the germline V gene, CDR1 is SGHTA and CDR2 is FQGNSA. CDR3 length equals 15 residues. V was cut by 0 bases and J by 4 bases, with 13 bases left in between. Here the CDR3 reads CASSLAGANPYEQYF. In DNA, the CDR3 is TGTGCCAGCAGCTTAGCGGGGGCCAACCCTTACGAGCAGTACTTC.